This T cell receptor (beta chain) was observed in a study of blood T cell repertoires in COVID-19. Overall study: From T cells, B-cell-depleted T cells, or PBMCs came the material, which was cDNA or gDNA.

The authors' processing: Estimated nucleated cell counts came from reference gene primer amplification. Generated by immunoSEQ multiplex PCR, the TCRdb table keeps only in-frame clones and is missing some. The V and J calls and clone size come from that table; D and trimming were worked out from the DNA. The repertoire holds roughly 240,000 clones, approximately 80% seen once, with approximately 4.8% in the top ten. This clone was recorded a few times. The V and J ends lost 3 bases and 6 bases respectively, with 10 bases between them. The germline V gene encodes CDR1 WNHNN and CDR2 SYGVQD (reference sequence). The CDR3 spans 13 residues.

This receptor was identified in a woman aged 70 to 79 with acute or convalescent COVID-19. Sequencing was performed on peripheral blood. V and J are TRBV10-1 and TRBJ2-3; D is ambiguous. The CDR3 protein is CASSDQAPDTQYF. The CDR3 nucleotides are TGCGCCAGCAGTGATCAGGCCCCCGATACGCAGTATTTT.